This T cell receptor (beta chain) was captured by sequencing in a study of blood T cell repertoires in COVID-19. Turning to the study itself: Both acute and convalescent COVID-19 samples were obtained from the United States, Italy and Spain. The cDNA or gDNA used as material had been derived from T cells, B-cell-depleted T cells, or PBMCs.

Concerning this clone itself: One end of the junction fails to match germline, which may point to a read error.

Germline V gene sequence: CDR1 SGHKS, CDR2 YYEKEE (reference sequence). The CDR3 consists of 15 residues. As processed by the authors: Amplification from reference gene primers served as the basis for estimated nucleated cell counts. Only in-frame clones appear in the TCRdb table, and some are missing; sequencing was by immunoSEQ multiplex PCR. The DNA was the basis for D and trimming; V, J and clone size are from that table. This sample carries around 90,000 clones, approximately 86% of them seen once, and the ten largest clones take over 9.5%. The chain has TRBV5-5 and TRBJ1-3, with 10 nucleotides matching TRBD1. The source is an older woman with active or convalescent COVID-19. Sequenced material: peripheral blood. CDR3 nucleotides: TGTGCCAGCAGCTGGAGACCCGGGACAGGGGACTTTTGGGCTTTT. Encoded protein: CASSWRPGTGDFWAF.